The entry that follows covers one TCR beta chain sequence. TCRdb's table, derived via immunoSEQ multiplex PCR, lists solely in-frame clones and lacks some. The profile shows 75,000 to 95,000 clones, 80% to 90% of them singletons. The CDR3 covers 14 residues. V shed 5 bases and J shed 6 bases, with 14 bases lying between them. Germline-derived CDR1 and CDR2 are SGHAT and FQNNGV. The source of the sample is a study of OX40 agonist ivuxolimab in advanced cancers. This rearrangement joins TRBV11-2 to TRBJ2-1; D not resolved. This TCR was recovered from an adult with an advanced solid tumor such as melanoma, head and neck, liver or kidney cancer. The starting material was CD4+ or CD8+ T cells sorted from blood, obtained in a trial of the OX40 agonist ivuxolimab. Written as DNA, the CDR3 is TGTGCCAGCAGCCCCGTAGGAGTGAGCAATGAGCAGTTCTTC. It encodes CASSPVGVSNEQFF. Combining the CDR3 with reference TRBV11-2 and TRBJ2-1 gives the whole variable domain EAGVAQSPRYKIIEKRQSVAFWCNPISGHATLYWYQQILGQGPKLLIQFQNNGVVDDSQLPKDRFSAERLKGVDSTLKIQPAKLEDSAVYLCASSPVGVSNEQFFGPGTRLTVL.